These 18 T cell receptor gamma chains came from one sample sequenced in a study of γδ T cells in repeated Plasmodium falciparum infection. Gammadelta T cells were flow-sorted from PBMC into Vgamma9/Vdelta2+ and Vdelta2-negative populations for bulk analysis. TCRdb re-processed the multiplex PCR reads using CATT. This table holds about 30,000 gamma-chain clones, roughly 1.4% found once. The sample taken for sequencing was gamma-delta T cells from blood. The receptors stem from a pool of human donors (malaria-infected and uninfected, not separated).

Remarks on this clone: This DNA's translation and the protein TCRdb lists, from a much larger clone, do not match at residue 5, likely due to a read error; the protein shown is translated from the DNA. The chain employs TRGV9 and TRGJP. TCRdb offers no J gene call, so here the DNA was matched to germline to obtain one. Germline CDR1 and CDR2: GITISATS and ISYDGTV (reference sequence). There are 17 residues in the CDR3. V shed 5 bases, J shed 8 bases, and the junction held 12 bases outside the gene matches. The CDR3 coding sequence is TGTGCCTTGTGGGTGGACCTATTCCAGTTGGGCAAAAAAATCAAGGTATTT. Amino acids: CALWVDLFQLGKKIKVF.

As regards this clone: This DNA's translation differs at residue 12 from TCRdb's protein, which comes from a much larger clone; a read error is likely, and the protein shown is translated from the DNA. V gene TRGV9 combines with J gene TRGJP. TCRdb offers no J gene call, so here the DNA was matched to germline to obtain one. CDR1 and CDR2 from the germline V gene are GITISATS and ISYDGTV (reference sequence). The CDR3 runs 18 residues. CDR3 amino acids: CALWEVPAQELSKKIKVF. As DNA, the CDR3 is TGTGCCTTGTGGGAGGTGCCCGCGCAAGAGTTGAGCAAAAAAATCAAGGTATTT.

This clone showed up many times. TCRdb has a much larger clone's protein, which differs at residue 10 from the translation of this DNA, likely because of a read error; what is shown is the protein translated from the DNA. The chain employs TRGV4 and TRGJ1 or TRGJ2. CDR1 is EGSTGY and CDR2 is YDSYTSSV in the germline V gene. CDR3 length: 12 residues. CDR3 region: CATWDPINKELF. The CDR3 DNA follows: TGTGCCACCTGGGATCCGATAAATAAGGAACTCTTT.

This clone was picked up many times. This DNA's translation and the protein TCRdb lists, from a much larger clone, do not match at residue 10, likely due to a read error; the protein shown is translated from the DNA. The chain links TRGV8 to TRGJP2. Because TCRdb records no J gene, it was assigned here through a match of the DNA to germline. The CDR3 has 15 amino acids. Germline values: CDR1 VENAVY, CDR2 YDSYNSRV. The chain's CDR3 is CATWDRDGSGWIKTF. Here the CDR3 DNA reads TGTGCCACCTGGGATAGGGACGGTAGTGGTTGGATCAAGACGTTT.

This clone was counted between two and nine times. The TCRdb record carries a much larger clone's protein, which differs from this DNA's translation at residue 15; a read error is the likely cause, and the protein listed here is the DNA translation. No J gene was called, and the V gene is TRGV9. The CDR3 runs 17 residues. Germline loops: CDR1 GITISATS, CDR2 ISYDGTV (reference sequence). The CDR3 sequence: CALWEDGLELGKKIEVF. The CDR3 DNA follows: TGTGCCTTGTGGGAGGATGGTTTGGAGTTGGGCAAAAAAATCGAGGTATTT.

This clone was seen ten or more times. TCRdb assigns this DNA the protein of a much larger clone, which departs from its translation at residue 11; this likely reflects a read error, and the protein shown comes from translating the DNA. The V gene reported is TRGV2; the J gene is uncalled. Germline CDR1 is EGSNGY and CDR2 is YDSYNSKV. The CDR3 runs to 13 residues. CDR3 protein: CATWSERDYKELF. CDR3 sequence (DNA): TGTGCCACCTGGTCGGAACGGGATTATAAGGAACTCTTT.

Worth noting for this clone: This DNA's translation differs at residue 5 from TCRdb's protein, which comes from a much larger clone; a read error is likely, and the protein shown is translated from the DNA. The chain joins TRGV4 to TRGJ1 or TRGJ2. Matching the DNA to germline supplied the J gene, which TCRdb does not give. The CDR3 is 14 amino acids. CDR1 EGSTGY and CDR2 YDSYTSSV come from the germline V gene. Trimming removed 5 bases from V and 2 bases from J; junction bases left unmatched: 9. DNA of the CDR3: TGTGCCACCTGGGGTGCCCCGGATTATTATAAGAAACTCTTT. It translates to CATWGAPDYYKKLF.

This clone was recorded a few times. A far larger clone is just one base off, so this is likely a read error. This sample also contains other DNA sequences that code for the same CDR3. J is TRGJ1 or TRGJ2 and V is TRGV3. No J gene was available from TCRdb, and it was assigned here by a germline match of the DNA. Germline CDR1 reads VTNTFY; CDR2 reads YDVSTARD (reference sequence). The CDR3 loop spans 14 amino acids. V lost 4 bases to trimming and J lost 7 bases; unmatched junction nucleotides: 13. The CDR3 here is CATWERPLRYKKLF. Here the CDR3 DNA reads TGTGCCACCTGGGAGAGGCCCCTGAGGTATAAGAAACTCTTT.

This clone was recorded at least ten times. This DNA translates differently at residue 5 from the TCRdb protein, which is that of a much larger clone; a read error is likely, and the protein shown is the DNA's own translation. The V call is TRGV9, the J call TRGJP. Assignment of the J gene here rests on matching the DNA to germline, because TCRdb gives none. The germline CDR1 and CDR2 sequences are GITISATS and ISYDGTV (reference sequence). V was clipped by 5 bases and J by 7 bases; unmatched bases: 11. CDR3 length: 17 residues. CDR3 loop: CALWGVPTELGKKIKVF. The CDR3, as DNA: TGTGCCTTGTGGGGGGTCCCAACCGAGTTGGGCAAAAAAATCAAGGTATTT.

Concerning this clone itself: TCRdb has a much larger clone's protein, which differs at residue 3 from the translation of this DNA, likely because of a read error; what is shown is the protein translated from the DNA. The chain combines TRGV2 with TRGJP2. The CDR3 runs 15 residues. The V gene end was trimmed by 12 bases and the J gene end by 3 bases; junction bases not matched to a gene: 16. Germline CDR1 reads EGSNGY; CDR2 reads YDSYNSKV. The CDR3 DNA reads TGTGCCGCCCGGGGGGACCCCCGTAGTGATTGGATCAAGACGTTT. Its translation: CAARGDPRSDWIKTF.

This clone came up many times. For this DNA, TCRdb reports the protein of a much larger clone, which diverges at residue 10, most likely from a read error; the protein presented here is translated directly from the DNA. The gene calls are TRGV9 and TRGJP1. The J gene comes from matching the DNA to germline here; TCRdb lacks it. The CDR3 runs to 15 residues. Germline V gene sequence: CDR1 GITISATS, CDR2 ISYDGTV (reference sequence). CDR3 protein: CALWEVHTTDWFKIF. CDR3 sequence (DNA): TGTGCCTTGTGGGAGGTGCATACCACTGATTGGTTCAAGATATTT.

At least ten counts were recorded for this clone. The junction and the germline gene differ at one end; a read error may be behind it. CDR3 coding DNA: TGCGCAGGGAGAGTTGGGCAAAAAATCAAGGTATTT. Encoded protein: CAGRVGQKIKVF. V and J are TRGV9 and TRGJP. TCRdb records no J gene; here it was assigned by comparing the DNA to germline. The CDR3 is 12 amino acids. Germline assignment: CDR1 GITISATS and CDR2 ISYDGTV (reference sequence).

To note about this clone: The protein given by TCRdb reflects a much larger clone and differs at residue 6 from this DNA's translation, likely from a read error; the protein shown is the DNA's translation. The rearrangement uses TRGV8 and TRGJ1 or TRGJ2. TCRdb supplies no J gene; here it was assigned by aligning the nucleotide sequence to germline. Germline lookup yields CDR1 VENAVY and CDR2 YDSYNSRV. V lost 2 bases and J lost 4; bases outside the gene matches: 8. The CDR3 extends over 14 amino acids. CDR3 in amino acids: CATWDKASYYKKLF. The CDR3 bases are TGTGCCACCTGGGATAAAGCCTCGTATTATAAGAAACTCTTT.

The sample holds a few counts of this clone. TCRdb's protein for this DNA is that of a much larger clone and differs from the translation at residue 5, likely a read error; the protein shown is the DNA translation. V usage is TRGV9 and J usage is TRGJP. The J gene comes from matching the DNA to germline here; TCRdb lacks it. This CDR3 has 17 amino acids. CDR1 GITISATS and CDR2 ISYDGTV come from the germline V gene (reference sequence). The CDR3 nucleotides are TGTGCCTTGTGGGGGGTGCGGGTTGAGTTGGGCAAAAAAATCAAGGTATTT. As protein: CALWGVRVELGKKIKVF.

A note on this clone: With only one base between it and a far larger clone, this is likely a read error. This CDR3 is also generated by other DNA sequences in the sample. The genes are TRGV8 and TRGJ1 or TRGJ2. Assignment of the J gene here rests on matching the DNA to germline, because TCRdb gives none. Germline V gene sequence: CDR1 VENAVY, CDR2 YDSYNSRV. This CDR3 spans 14 amino acids. The DNA for the CDR3 is TGCGCCACCTGGGACCCGGGGTTATATTATAAGAAACTCTTT. It encodes CATWDPGLYYKKLF.

This clone was counted at least ten times. TCRdb lists the protein of a much larger clone for this DNA, which differs at residue 4, so this is likely a read error; the protein given here is translated from the DNA itself. This rearrangement joins TRGV9 to TRGJ1 or TRGJ2. Since TCRdb gives no J gene, matching the DNA to germline was used here to assign it. The CDR3 has 13 residues. Germline CDR1 and CDR2: GITISATS and ISYDGTV (reference sequence). Written as DNA, the CDR3 is TGTGCCTTGCGGGAGGTGCCTTATTATAAGAAACTCTTT. This encodes CALREVPYYKKLF.

This clone occurred a few times. This DNA translates differently at residue 2 from the TCRdb protein, which is that of a much larger clone; a read error is likely, and the protein shown is the DNA's own translation. As DNA, the CDR3 is TGTACCTTGTGGGAGCCCCCTACAAATAAGAAACTCTTT. Translated: CTLWEPPTNKKLF. V and J are TRGV9 and TRGJ1 or TRGJ2. The J gene, absent from TCRdb, was called here by matching the DNA to germline. The germline gives CDR1 GITISATS, CDR2 ISYDGTV (reference sequence). The CDR3 extends over 13 amino acids.

This clone was counted ten times or more. TCRdb attributes to this sequence the protein of a much larger clone, which differs from the DNA translation at residue 11; a read error is likely, and the protein displayed is translated from the DNA. The J gene is TRGJ1 or TRGJ2, the V gene TRGV9. The CDR3 is made up of 15 amino acids. Germline V CDR1 and CDR2: GITISATS, ISYDGTV (reference sequence). The chain's CDR3 is CALWEVSIQYCKKLF. DNA of the CDR3: TGTGCCTTGTGGGAGGTGTCCATCCAATATTGTAAGAAACTCTTT.